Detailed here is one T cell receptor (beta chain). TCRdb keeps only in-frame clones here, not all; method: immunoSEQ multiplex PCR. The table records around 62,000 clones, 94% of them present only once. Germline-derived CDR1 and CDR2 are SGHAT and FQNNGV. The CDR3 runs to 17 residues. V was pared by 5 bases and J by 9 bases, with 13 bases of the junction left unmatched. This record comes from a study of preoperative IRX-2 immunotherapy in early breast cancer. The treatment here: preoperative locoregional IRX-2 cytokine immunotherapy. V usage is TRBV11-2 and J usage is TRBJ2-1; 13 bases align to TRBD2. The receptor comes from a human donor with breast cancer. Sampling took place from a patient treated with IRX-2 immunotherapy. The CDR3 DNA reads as TGTGCCAGCAGCCCAGGGACTAGCGGGACCGCCGTGGGTGAGCAGTTCTTC. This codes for CASSPGTSGTAVGEQFF.